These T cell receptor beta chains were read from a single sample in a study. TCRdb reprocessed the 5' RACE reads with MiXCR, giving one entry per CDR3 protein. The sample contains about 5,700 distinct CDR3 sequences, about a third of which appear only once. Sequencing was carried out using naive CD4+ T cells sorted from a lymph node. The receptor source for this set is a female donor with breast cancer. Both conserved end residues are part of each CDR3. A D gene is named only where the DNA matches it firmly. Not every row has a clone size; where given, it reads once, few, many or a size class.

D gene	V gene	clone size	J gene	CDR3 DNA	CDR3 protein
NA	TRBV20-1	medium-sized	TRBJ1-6	TGCAGTGCTAGACCCGGACAGAATCCGTATAATTCACCCCTCCACTTT	CSARPGQNPYNSPLHF
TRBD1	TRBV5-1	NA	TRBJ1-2	TGCGCCAGCAGCCTCCCTGACAAAGGGGGCAACGGCTACACCTTC	CASSLPDKGGNGYTF
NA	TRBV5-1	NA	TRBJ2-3	TGCGCCAGCAGCTTGGCGACAGGAGTTACAGATACGCAGTATTTT	CASSLATGVTDTQYF
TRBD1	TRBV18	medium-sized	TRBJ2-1	TGTGCCAGCTCACCACCGCTTGGACAGGGGAATTACAATGAGCAGTTCTTC	CASSPPLGQGNYNEQFF
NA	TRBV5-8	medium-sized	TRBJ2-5	TGTGCCAGCAGCTCCAACCCAAAATCGGGGACCCAGTACTTC	CASSSNPKSGTQYF
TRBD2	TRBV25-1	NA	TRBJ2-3	TGTGCCAGCAGTGTACGGACTAGCGGGAGCACAGATACGCAGTATTTT	CASSVRTSGSTDTQYF
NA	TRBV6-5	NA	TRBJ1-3	TGTGCCAGCCGGCTGGAGGGGATTGCTGGAAACACCATATATTTT	CASRLEGIAGNTIYF
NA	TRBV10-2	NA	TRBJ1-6	TGCGCCAGCAGTGATAGACGGGATTCACCCCTCCACTTT	CASSDRRDSPLHF
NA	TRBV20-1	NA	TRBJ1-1	TGCAGTGCTAGGTGGACTGAAGCTTTCTTT	CSARWTEAFF
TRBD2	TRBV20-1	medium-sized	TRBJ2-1	TGCAGTGCTAGAGATCTACTAACTAGCGGGAGATTTGAGCAGTTCTTC	CSARDLLTSGRFEQFF
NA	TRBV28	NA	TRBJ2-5	TGTGCCGGCAGTTTACAACCGGAGGGCAGGGGTCAAGAGACCCAGTACTTC	CAGSLQPEGRGQETQYF
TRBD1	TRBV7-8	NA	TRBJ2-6	TGTGTCAGCAGTTTCAGGAGGGGACAGGGGCTAACTGGGGCCAACGTCCTGACTTTC	CVSSFRRGQGLTGANVLTF
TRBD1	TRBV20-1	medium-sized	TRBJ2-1	TGCAGTGCTAGCAAAAGGTGGGCAGGGGGCCACAATGAGCAGTTCTTC	CSASKRWAGGHNEQFF
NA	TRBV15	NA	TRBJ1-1	TGTGCCACCAGCAGAGATCTGGGGGGAGAAGCTTTCTTT	CATSRDLGGEAFF
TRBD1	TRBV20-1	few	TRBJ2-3	TGCAGTGCTAGAGAGGGTGGGACAGGGGATTATCAGTATTTT	CSAREGGTGDYQYF
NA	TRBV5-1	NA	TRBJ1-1	TGCGCCAGCAGCTTTAGTATGAACACTGAAGCTTTCTTT	CASSFSMNTEAFF
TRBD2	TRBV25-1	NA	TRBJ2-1	TGTGCCAGCAGTGAATTGGGAGCTAGCGGTTACAATGAGCAGTTCTTC	CASSELGASGYNEQFF
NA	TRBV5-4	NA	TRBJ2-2	TGTGCCCTGTCGTCAGCCGGAGGGGGAACCGGGGAGCTGTTTTTT	CALSSAGGGTGELFF
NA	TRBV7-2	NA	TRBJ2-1	TGTGCCAGCAGCTTTACAGGGAGGGATGAGCAGTTCTTC	CASSFTGRDEQFF
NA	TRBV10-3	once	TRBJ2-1	TGTGCCATCAGTGACCGGGGGGACATCACCTACAATGAGCAGTTCTTC	CAISDRGDITYNEQFF
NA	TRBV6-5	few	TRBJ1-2	TGTGCCAGCAGTTACCGGCGATTCGAAAACTATGGCTACACCTTC	CASSYRRFENYGYTF
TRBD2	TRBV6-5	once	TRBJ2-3	TGTGCCAGCAGTTCGAGCTCTAGCGGGAGGACCACCAGCACAGATACGCAGTATTTT	CASSSSSSGRTTSTDTQYF
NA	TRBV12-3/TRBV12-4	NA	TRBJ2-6	TGTGCCAACAGTTCTATACTGGGCTCTGGGGCCAACGTCCTGACTTTC	CANSSILGSGANVLTF
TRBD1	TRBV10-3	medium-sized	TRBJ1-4	TGTGCCACCAGGGACAGACGGGAGGAAAAACTGTTTTTT	CATRDRREEKLFF
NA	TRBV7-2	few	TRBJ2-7	TGTGCCAGCAGCTTTTCTTTGGTTGCGCAGTACTTC	CASSFSLVAQYF
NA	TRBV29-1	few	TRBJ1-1	TGCAGCGTTGAGGTGAGGGAGAACACTGAAACTTTCTTT	CSVEVRENTETFF
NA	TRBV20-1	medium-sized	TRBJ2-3	TGCAGTGCGCCCGCCCTGGGGGACACAGATACGCAGTATTTT	CSAPALGDTDTQYF
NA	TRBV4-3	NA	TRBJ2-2	TGCGCCAGCAGCCAAGCGAGGGGAAGCACCGGGGAGCTGTTTTTT	CASSQARGSTGELFF
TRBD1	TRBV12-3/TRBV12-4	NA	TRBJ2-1	TGTGCCAGCAGTTTAGCTCTGGGGAGTGGGCAGGGGGCTTACTACAATGAGCAGTTCTTC	CASSLALGSGQGAYYNEQFF
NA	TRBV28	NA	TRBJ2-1	TGTGCCAGCACAGGCGGGTACAATGAGCAGTTCTTC	CASTGGYNEQFF
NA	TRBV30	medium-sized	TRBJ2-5	TGTGCCTGGAGTCTCGAGGAGGAGACCCAGTACTTC	CAWSLEEETQYF
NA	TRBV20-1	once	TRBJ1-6	TGCAGTGCTAGCGCACCGAGGGGGAATTCACCCCTCCACTTT	CSASAPRGNSPLHF
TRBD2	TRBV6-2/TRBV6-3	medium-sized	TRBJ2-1	TGTGCCAGCAAACGACTAGCGCTCTCCTACAATGAGCAGTTCTTC	CASKRLALSYNEQFF
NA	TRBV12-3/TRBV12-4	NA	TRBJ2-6	TGTGCCAGCAGTTTCCGGATCTCTGGGGCCAACGTCCTGACTTTC	CASSFRISGANVLTF